Listed here is a single T cell receptor (beta chain). What it recognizes is unknown. The data were obtained in a study of Ad26.COV2.S vaccination and SARS-CoV-2 variants. The V end lost 0 bases, the J end lost 0 bases, and 24 bases lay between the germline ends. CDR1 and CDR2 from the germline V gene are LGHDT and YNNKEL (reference sequence). This CDR3 is built from 22 residues. Assay: immunoSEQ multiplex PCR; the TCRdb copy retains only in-frame clones and omits some. Among about 350,000 clones, around 92% were seen once, and the ten largest hold 3.5% to 4.5%. General study points: CD8+ and CD4+ T cells specific for spike reportedly responded with substantial breadth after vaccination. Vaccine recipients posted higher spike-specific TCR breadth than their placebo counterparts. Placebo and vaccine recipients had non-spike TCR breadth that was similar.

The rearrangement joins TRBV3-1 (or the pseudogene TRBV3-2) to TRBJ2-6; D tentatively reads TRBD1 or TRBD2 (5 bases each). This clonotype was sampled from a human donor who had recovered from COVID-19. The input for sequencing was peripheral blood, taken after recovery from COVID-19. In nucleotides, the CDR3 is TGTGCCAGCAGCCAAGATTTAGGGCGTCCTTTTCGGGGCTCCTCTGGGGCCAACGTCCTGACTTTC. Translated: CASSQDLGRPFRGSSGANVLTF.